The 29 T cell receptor beta chains presented below share a single source sample, sequenced in a study of vaccination effects on CD4 cells after COVID-19. No antigens are known for them. Sequenced by immunoSEQ multiplex PCR; TCRdb stores in-frame clones only, minus some. The sample consists of more than 25,000 clones, roughly two thirds of them appearing once. Within the ViraFEST assay, antigen-specific CD4+ T cells underwent expansion with viral peptide pools prior to sequencing. With approximately 10 days of culture completed, CD4+ T cells were isolated. This sample comprised CD4+ T cells from PBMCs cultured with HCoV-229E spike peptides, obtained before COVID-19 vaccination. All receptors come from a human donor who received a COVID-19 vaccine.

The chain is built from TRBV5-8 and TRBJ2-1; the D gene is possibly TRBD2 (5 bases). The ends were cut back, 1 base at V and 4 bases at J, with 15 bases in the middle. Per germline, CDR1 SGHTS and CDR2 YDEGEE. There are 16 residues in the CDR3. CDR3 loop: CASSLRGSGIYNEQFF. Written as DNA, the CDR3 is TGTGCCAGCAGCTTGAGAGGGAGTGGGATTTACAATGAGCAGTTCTTC.

This chain joins TRBV5-4 and TRBJ1-3; D gene uncertain. Trimming pared 1 base from V and 4 bases from J, leaving 6 bases between. The CDR3 covers 13 residues. Germline V gene sequence: CDR1 SGHNT, CDR2 YYREEE (reference sequence). The CDR3 spells CASSLQAGNTIYF. The CDR3 DNA is TGTGCCAGCAGCTTGCAGGCCGGAAACACCATATATTTT.

Details on this clone: This sample includes further DNA sequences coding for the same CDR3. The chain employs TRBV6-5 and TRBJ1-5; TRBD1 is a possible D gene (6 bases). Trimming took 6 bases from V and 4 from J, leaving 10 bases between them. Germline V gene data show CDR1 as MNHEY and CDR2 as SVGAGI. The CDR3 contains 13 residues. The CDR3 nucleotides are TGTGCCAGCAGCGGACAGCAAAATCAGCCCCAGCATTTT. Residues: CASSGQQNQPQHF.

The table lists this clone with a few counts. This chain links TRBV29-1 with TRBJ1-2; 8 bases fit TRBD1. Germline V gives CDR1 SQVTM, CDR2 ANQGSEA. V lost 6 bases and J lost 4; bases outside the gene matches: 13. The CDR3 is made up of 15 amino acids. The CDR3: CSVHEPGTGLYGYTF. The DNA of the CDR3 is TGCAGCGTCCATGAGCCCGGGACAGGACTCTATGGCTACACCTTC.

The V gene is TRBV19, the J gene TRBJ1-1, with D possibly being TRBD1 (6 bases). With 5 bases removed from V and 3 bases from J, the gap between germline ends came to 19 bases. Germline lookup yields CDR1 LNHDA and CDR2 SQIVND (reference sequence). This CDR3 has 16 residues. CDR3 coding DNA: TGTGCCAGTAGTGTACAGGGAGAGGGGTATGACACTGAAGCTTTCTTT. It yields the protein CASSVQGEGYDTEAFF.

The table lists this clone with a count of one. J is TRBJ1-1 and V is TRBV7-9, with D tentatively TRBD1 (6 bases). Germline V gene lookup returns CDR1 SEHNR and CDR2 FQNEAQ (reference sequence). The V end lost 1 base, the J end lost 1 base, and 10 bases lay between the germline ends. CDR3 length equals 15 residues. The CDR3 protein is CASSLGEGQNTEAFF. CDR3 coding DNA: TGTGCCAGCAGCTTAGGGGAGGGACAGAACACTGAAGCTTTCTTT.

The V and J genes are TRBV4-2 and TRBJ2-7, with 8 positions matching TRBD2. The ends lost 0 bases at V and 7 bases at J; junction bases unmatched: 8. Germline CDR1 LGHNA, CDR2 YNFKEQ. The CDR3 runs 15 residues. CDR3 coding DNA: TGTGCCAGCAGCCAAGATGTCGCGGGGGGCCGGGAGCAGTACTTC. It translates to CASSQDVAGGREQYF.

This chain joins TRBV3-1 (or the pseudogene TRBV3-2) and TRBJ1-6; D ambiguous. V lost 2 bases to trimming and J lost 0 bases, with 17 bases between them. The CDR3 is 19 amino acids. CDR1 is LGHDT and CDR2 is YNNKEL in the germline V gene (reference sequence). DNA of the CDR3: TGTGCCAGCAGCCAAACTTGGACGGGAAAGAGCTCCTATAATTCACCCCTCCACTTT. Protein sequence: CASSQTWTGKSSYNSPLHF.

V usage is TRBV10-3 and J usage is TRBJ1-1; D gene uncertain. Trimming stripped 4 bases from V and 1 base from J, with 13 bases between. Germline CDR1 and CDR2: ENHRY and SYGVKD. The CDR3 is 15 residues long. CDR3 protein: CAISGEGLRNTEAFF. As DNA, the CDR3 is TGTGCCATCAGTGGGGAGGGTTTAAGGAACACTGAAGCTTTCTTT.

The chain carries TRBV5-1 and TRBJ2-1; D is perhaps TRBD1 or TRBD2 (5 bases each). CDR1 and CDR2 from the germline V gene are SGHRS and YFSETQ. The ends were cut back, 2 bases at V and 7 bases at J, with 10 bases in the middle. The CDR3 contains 13 residues. Here the CDR3 DNA reads TGCGCCAGCAGCTTCCGGGGCGGTAATGAGCAGTTCTTC. It yields the protein CASSFRGGNEQFF.

This clone was seen a handful of times. The chain employs TRBV19 and TRBJ2-2; unclear D gene. The CDR3 totals 11 residues. In germline, CDR1 is LNHDA, CDR2 SQIVND (reference sequence). V was cut by 6 bases and J by 7 bases, with 6 bases left in between. This chain's CDR3 is CASRVGGELFF. The CDR3 bases are TGTGCCAGTAGAGTGGGCGGGGAGCTGTTTTTT.

V usage is TRBV24-1 and J usage is TRBJ1-2; D is perhaps TRBD1 (6 bases). The germline V gene has CDR1 KGHDR and CDR2 SFDVKD. V lost 4 bases and J lost 2, with 10 bases in between. The CDR3 covers 14 residues. CDR3: CATSEGQGNYGYTF. CDR3 in DNA: TGTGCCACCAGTGAAGGCCAGGGGAACTATGGCTACACCTTC.

This CDR3 is CASSPSTGTRSYEQYF. The DNA for the CDR3 is TGTGCCAGCAGCCCGTCTACCGGGACTAGATCCTACGAGCAGTACTTC. The chain links TRBV11-3 to TRBJ2-7; 8 bases line up with TRBD2. Germline values: CDR1 SGHNT, CDR2 YENEEA. The CDR3 extends over 16 amino acids. V was pared by 5 bases and J by 1 base, with 10 bases of the junction left unmatched. Supplemented by reference TRBV11-3 and TRBJ2-7, the full variable domain reads EAGVVQSPRYKIIEKKQPVAFWCNPISGHNTLYWYLQNLGQGPELLIRYENEEAVDDSQLPKDRFSAERLKGVDSTLKIQPAELGDSAVYLCASSPSTGTRSYEQYFGPGTRLTVT.

The V call is TRBV19, the J call TRBJ2-3; D unresolved. With 0 bases removed from V and 3 bases from J, the gap between germline ends came to 13 bases. The CDR3 spans 16 residues. Germline-derived CDR1 and CDR2 are LNHDA and SQIVND (reference sequence). The CDR3 DNA is TGTGCCAGTAGTATAGATCTGCGGTCTATGACAGATACGCAGTATTTT. As protein: CASSIDLRSMTDTQYF.

This clone was seen only a few times. This rearrangement joins TRBV2 to TRBJ1-2, with D possibly matching TRBD1 (5 bases). Germline loops: CDR1 SNHLY, CDR2 FYNNEI. The CDR3 runs to 13 residues. Trimming pared 4 bases from V and 1 base from J, leaving 7 bases between. Written as DNA, the CDR3 is TGTGCCAGCAGTGCGGGACTTAACTATGGCTACACCTTC. Protein sequence: CASSAGLNYGYTF.

A few counts support this clone. An end of the junction does not agree with germline; a read error may underlie this. The rearrangement links TRBV7-7 to TRBJ2-5, with TRBD1 as a possible D gene (5 bases). The CDR3 is 13 amino acids. Germline CDR1 and CDR2: SSHAT and FNYEAQ (reference sequence). The CDR3 sequence is CASSLAGLETQYF. The CDR3 bases are TGTGCTAGCAGCTTAGCAGGGTTGGAGACCCAGTACTTC.

This chain connects TRBV4-3 to TRBJ2-2, with D hard to call. V gave up 0 bases and J gave up 1 base, with 3 bases separating them. The germline CDR1 and CDR2 sequences are LGHNA and YSLEER. This CDR3 spans 14 amino acids. The CDR3 loop is CASSQDQNTGELFF. In DNA form, the CDR3 reads TGCGCCAGCAGCCAAGACCAGAACACCGGGGAGCTGTTTTTT.

V usage is TRBV9 and J usage is TRBJ1-5; D is undetermined. Looked up from germline, CDR1 is SGDLS and CDR2 is YYNGEE. With 0 bases removed from V and 5 bases from J, the gap between germline ends came to 12 bases. The CDR3 is 15 amino acids. The CDR3 DNA sequence: TGTGCCAGCAGCGTAGGGGCAGTGACCGATCAGCCCCAGCATTTT. Its translation is CASSVGAVTDQPQHF.

The J gene is TRBJ1-6, the V gene TRBV14, with no clear D. Germline values: CDR1 SGHDN, CDR2 FVKESK. The CDR3 has 13 residues. The V and J ends lost 4 bases and 10 bases respectively, with 11 bases between them. The CDR3 nucleotides read TGTGCCAGCAGCCCCCAGGTTGGATCACCCCTCCACTTT. As protein: CASSPQVGSPLHF.

The rearrangement uses TRBV19 and TRBJ1-3; no definite D call. Per the germline V gene, CDR1 is LNHDA and CDR2 is SQIVND (reference sequence). The CDR3 spans 18 residues. Trimming removed 6 bases from V and 0 bases from J, with 21 bases in between. Here the CDR3 reads CASSRSHTVGPSGNTIYF. The CDR3 DNA follows: TGTGCCAGTAGCCGCTCTCACACGGTGGGTCCCTCTGGAAACACCATATATTTT. Drawing the rest from reference TRBV19 and TRBJ1-3, the complete variable domain is DGGITQSPKYLFRKEGQNVTLSCEQNLNHDAMYWYRQDPGQGLRLIYYSQIVNDFQKGDIAEGYSVSREKKESFPLTVTSAQKNPTAFYLCASSRSHTVGPSGNTIYFGEGSWLTVV.

To note about this clone: A junction end diverges from the germline sequence, so it may reflect a read error. The rearrangement joins TRBV7-7 to TRBJ1-1; 8 nucleotides agree with TRBD1. Germline V gene data show CDR1 as SSHAT and CDR2 as FNYEAQ (reference sequence). The CDR3 loop spans 15 amino acids. The CDR3, as DNA: TGTGCTAGCAGCTCCTACGGACAGGGAGACACTGAAGCTTTCTTT. Translation: CASSSYGQGDTEAFF.

This clone was seen a handful of times. The chain employs TRBV11-2 and TRBJ1-2; a weak D match, TRBD1 (5 bases). Trimming removed 0 bases at V and 4 bases at J, with 12 bases between. Germline assignment: CDR1 SGHAT and CDR2 FQNNGV. The CDR3 spans 15 residues. The CDR3 protein is CASSLEPGTSYGYTF. The CDR3 DNA follows: TGTGCCAGCAGCTTAGAGCCCGGGACGTCCTATGGCTACACCTTC.

This CDR3 is CASSRTGIGELFF. Written as DNA, the CDR3 is TGCGCCAGCAGCCGGACAGGGATCGGGGAGCTGTTTTTT. The rearrangement joins TRBV4-3 to TRBJ2-2; 8 bases are shared with TRBD1. Trimming took 4 bases from V and 7 from J; bases not matched to a gene: 2. The CDR3 is made up of 13 amino acids. CDR1 is LGHNA and CDR2 is YSLEER in the germline V gene.

This clone was recorded a few times. The CDR3 nucleotides read TGTGCCAGCAGTGAGCACCTAGCGAGAGCGAACACCGGGGAGCTGTTTTTT. Translated, it gives CASSEHLARANTGELFF. The gene calls are TRBV28 and TRBJ2-2; D is possibly TRBD2 (6 bases). Germline V gives CDR1 MDHEN, CDR2 SYDVKM. V lost 5 bases, J lost 0 bases, and 16 bases lay in between. This CDR3 contains 17 residues.

The genes are TRBV21-1 and TRBJ1-2; the table gives TRBD1 as D, unverified against the DNA. TRBV21-1 is recorded as a pseudogene. The CDR3 length is 17 residues. CDR3 in DNA: TGTGCCAGCAGCAAAGGGGGTCCGGGACAGGGTGTGCGGGGCTACACCTTC. Protein product: CASSKGGPGQGVRGYTF.

Only a few counts were recorded for this clone. V is TRBV5-1 and J is TRBJ1-1; no firm D call. The CDR3 spans 13 residues. Trimming shortened V by 3 bases and J by 0 bases, and 6 bases separated the two germline ends. CDR1 SGHRS and CDR2 YFSETQ come from the germline V gene. CDR3 amino acids: CASSYRMNTEAFF. CDR3 coding DNA: TGCGCCAGCAGCTATCGCATGAACACTGAAGCTTTCTTT. The full variable domain, its missing parts supplied by reference TRBV5-1 and TRBJ1-1, is KAGVTQTPRYLIKTRGQQVTLSCSPISGHRSVSWYQQTPGQGLQFLFEYFSETQRNKGNFPGRFSGRQFSNSRSEMNVSTLELGDSALYLCASSYRMNTEAFFGQGTRLTVV.

Points on this clone: A read error may produce the germline difference seen at one junction end. The chain links TRBV10-3 to TRBJ2-5, with D possibly TRBD2 on 5 matching bases. Germline CDR1 ENHRY, CDR2 SYGVKD. The CDR3 is 15 residues long. In DNA form, the CDR3 reads TGTGCCAGCAGTCCCGGGAACACTAAAAAAGGGACCCAGTACTTC. This translates into CASSPGNTKKGTQYF.

The chain's CDR3 is CASSPLQLSGANVLTF. CDR3 nucleotides: TGTGCCAGCTCACCTTTACAGCTCTCTGGGGCCAACGTCCTGACTTTC. The chain couples TRBV18 to TRBJ2-6; D is ambiguous. Germline V lookup: CDR1 KGHSH, CDR2 LQKENI. The germline V and J ends were trimmed by 3 bases and 0 bases, with 9 bases remaining between them. The length of the CDR3 is 16 residues. Combining the CDR3 with reference TRBV18 and TRBJ2-6 gives the whole variable domain NAGVMQNPRHLVRRRGQEARLRCSPMKGHSHVYWYRQLPEEGLKFMVYLQKENIIDESGMPKERFSAEFPKEGPSILRIQQVVRGDSAAYFCASSPLQLSGANVLTFGAGSRLTVL.

As concerns this clone: Other DNA sequences in this sample translate to the same CDR3. The rearrangement joins TRBV29-1 to TRBJ1-1, with a tentative D call TRBD1 (6 bases). Germline CDR1 is SQVTM and CDR2 is ANQGSEA. The CDR3 covers 10 residues. Between the trimmed V and J ends, which lost 7 bases and 6 bases, there was a span of 9 bases. CDR3 in amino acids: CSAGVAEAFF. The CDR3 region has the DNA TGCAGCGCAGGGGTGGCTGAAGCTTTCTTT.